This paragraph reports one TCR beta chain. This sample stems from a study of blood T cell repertoires in COVID-19. CDR1 is SNHLY and CDR2 is FYNNEI in the germline V gene. The CDR3 has 14 amino acids. V was clipped by 5 bases and J by 2 bases; unmatched bases: 5. The repertoire was sequenced with immunoSEQ multiplex PCR; TCRdb's copy has only in-frame clones and lacks some. The sample includes about 210,000 clones, 83% of them seen just once. The receptor was derived from a woman between 40 and 50 years old with active or convalescent COVID-19. The rearrangement uses TRBV2 and TRBJ1-1, with 7 bases identical to TRBD1. The material sequenced was peripheral blood. The chain's CDR3 is CASSSDRVNTEAFF. CDR3 DNA: TGTGCCAGCAGTAGTGACAGGGTCAACACTGAAGCTTTCTTT.